The 2 T cell receptor beta chains given below trace back to one sample, sequenced in a study of beta chain features in type 1 diabetes. General observations from the study: Shorter TCRB CDR3s, moderately but significantly so, were found in Type 1 diabetes patients in all four CD4+ subsets.

Expressed TCRB transcripts were sequenced after all isolated RNA was converted to cDNA. The assay was immunoSEQ multiplex PCR, and TCRdb's table has in-frame clones only and misses some. The data contain about 180,000 clones, roughly 7.1% of them singletons. Antigens of these TCRs are unknown. Sequences were obtained from central memory CD4+ T cells from blood. These TCRs come from a woman aged 40 to 50 with type 1 diabetes.

This clone was found a few times. The chain employs TRBV5-6 and TRBJ2-1; perhaps TRBD2 as D (6 bases). V lost 2 bases and J 9 bases, leaving 12 bases between the germline ends. The CDR3 extends over 13 amino acids. Germline CDR1 reads SGHDT; CDR2 reads YYEEEE. In nucleotides, the CDR3 is TGTGCCAGCAGCTTCGGAGGGGACGGTGAGCAGTTCTTC. It codes for CASSFGGDGEQFF.

The chain recombines TRBV5-6 with TRBJ1-4; D call uncertain. The CDR3 totals 16 residues. V lost 2 bases, J lost 12 bases, and 23 bases lay in between. The V gene's germline CDR1 is SGHDT and CDR2 YYEEEE. CDR3 nucleotide sequence: TGTGCCAGCAGCTTCCCCTCGGTCGCCGGAAGCGAACAACTGTTTTTT. It is translated as CASSFPSVAGSEQLFF.